This TCR delta chain was documented in a study of γδ T cells in repeated Plasmodium falciparum infection. For the study at large: Each infection was followed by sampling at 21 days, plus baseline and some pre-infection draws.

Study-level points and caveats: Vdelta2-negative gammadelta repertoires appeared less diverse and less shared in Malian than Australian children. One small rural Malian village, predominantly a single ethnic group, supplied the cohort. Many TCRgamma sequences overlapped between individuals in stable Vgamma9/Vdelta2+ repertoires.

Gammadelta T cells were flow-sorted from PBMC into Vgamma9/Vdelta2+ and Vdelta2-negative populations for bulk analysis. TCRdb re-analyzed the multiplex PCR reads via CATT. Of roughly 86,000 delta-chain clones listed, more than 1.4% were seen once; the top ten hold under 9.5%. This clone turned up a few times. Its antigen is not known. The amino acid sequence in TCRdb belongs to a much larger clone and departs from this DNA's translation at residue 4, likely a sequencing read error; the sequence shown is translated from the DNA. The CDR3 runs 21 residues. Germline assignment: CDR1 GEAIGNYY and CDR2 EKD. Losses at the gene ends were 5 bases for V and 0 bases for J; bases not matched to a gene: 15.

The rearrangement uses TRDV2 and TRDJ3, with TRDD3 matching over 10 bases. No J gene is reported in TCRdb; it was inferred here by comparing the DNA with germline. Specimen: gamma-delta T cells from blood. This TCR was recovered from a pool of human donors (malaria-infected and uninfected, not separated). The CDR3 nucleotides read TGTGCCTGTGGCACAGGCGTACTGGGGGATGTGAGCTCCTGGGACACCCGACAGATGTTTTTC. Protein: CACGTGVLGDVSSWDTRQMFF.